This TCR beta chain was obtained from a study of blood T cell repertoires in COVID-19. Across the study: Samples taken during acute and convalescent COVID-19 were collected in the United States, Italy and Spain.

The cohort comprised adults aged about 18 to 100 years residing in some 24 US areas. Clinical histories supplied by participants themselves formed the basis of cohort assignment. TCRdb's table, derived via immunoSEQ multiplex PCR, lists solely in-frame clones and lacks some. Among about 440,000 clones listed, about 90% were seen once. CDR3 length: 12 amino acids. Sequencing was performed on PBMCs or T cells enriched from blood (not recorded which). This chain links TRBV21-1 with TRBJ1-6; the tabulated D call, TRBD1, remains unverified against the DNA. TRBV21-1 is termed a pseudogene. This receptor was obtained from a woman between 18 and 29 years old with acute COVID-19. CDR3 protein: CASIEQGSPLHF. CDR3 sequence (DNA): TGTGCCAGCATCGAACAGGGGTCACCCCTCCACTTT.